This T cell receptor beta chain is from a study of T cell responses to AZD1222 COVID-19 vaccine (dated by TCRdb to the early 2020s). For the study in its entirety: AZD1222 recipients whose second dose came at about 4 weeks and those whose second dose came at about 12 weeks were combined into one group, since spike-specific TCR depth and breadth did not differ between the two schedules. A total of more than 230 trial participants underwent TCR sequencing, of whom roughly 210 received two doses of AZD1222 and some 25 received two doses of the MenACWY control vaccine. Trial participants were enrolled by age into 18-55, 56-69 and 70-plus year subgroups, with 148, 28 and 57 TCR-sequenced participants respectively. General study outcomes and caveats: Nearly half of unique spike-specific TCRs reportedly recognized epitopes outside regions mutated in the B.1.351 and B.1.1.7 variants. Vaccine-associated CD4 TCRs spanned the whole spike protein, with dominant responses in regions 160-218 and 743-854. Only a handful of AZD1222 recipients were SARS-CoV-2 seropositive at baseline, limiting conclusions about previously exposed vaccinees. In the small 56-69-year group, the increase in depth fell short of significance, most likely because of low power. After two AZD1222 doses, both the breadth and the depth of spike-specific TCRs were significantly higher than at day 0 and than in MenACWY recipients. Because no day 14 peak-response samples were available, the repertoires could be characterized only after the peak T cell response. Most participants were white British and females outnumbered males, and the authors suggested that clonal diversity may have been underestimated.

The CDR3 regions of human TCRbeta chains were subjected to immunosequencing. The authors' analysis ran thus. Repertoire TCRs were matched against a reference library of SARS-CoV-2-specific TCRs generated with the MIRA antigen-specificity platform. Breadth was defined as the fraction of unique TCRs that were SARS-CoV-2-associated, and depth was defined as the fraction of total T cells that were SARS-CoV-2-associated. Using the MIRA data, each spike-specific TCR was assigned both to the spike region to which the TCR was reactive and to a CD4 or CD8 class. Log10-transformed breadth and depth values were compared by one-way ANOVA with Sidak's multiple comparisons tests. This is the immuneACCESS table as TCRdb keeps it, with only in-frame sequences that have V and J called. A part of the clones is gone; compared with another copy, unresolved V genes explain less than half, and the rest is unexplained. The D gene and trimming were derived from the DNA, and the V and J assignments and clone size from that table. Here the sample has 130,000 to 150,000 clones; about 87% occur a single time. About 16% of the sample lies in the top ten.

The V end gives up 4 bases and the J end 0 bases, leaving 3 bases in the junction not matched to a gene. Via the germline V gene, CDR1 is SNHLY and CDR2 FYNNEI. The CDR3 spans 16 residues, from the cysteine through the phenylalanine. This entry keeps only the CDR3 DNA: 48 bases, framed from base 1. In the case of this clone: Its target antigen remains unknown. Base quality data are lacking; no much larger clone is found one base away.

In light of the paper, this sample's time point label describes: baseline before first vaccination. Vaccinee samples came from UK trials COV001 and COV002, including a single-blind randomized controlled phase 2/3 trial of AZD1222 (ChAdOx1 nCoV-19) in healthy adults. Trial participant PBMC samples were collected at day 0 and day 28 after the second dose for TCRbeta chain sequencing. The sample consisted of peripheral blood, taken on day 0 of AZD1222 vaccination. Recombination linked TRBV2 to TRBJ1-3, and 10 junctional nucleotides match TRBD1. The clonotype was recovered from an adult in good health. The encoded CDR3 is CASSGQGALSGNTIYF. The bases read TGTGCCAGCAGTGGACAGGGGGCTCTCTCTGGAAACACCATATATTTT.